This entry concerns a single T cell receptor beta chain. The specificity of this receptor is unknown. HCMV-specific IgG was detected in serum with a commercial ELISA kit to determine HCMV serostatus. Peripheral blood mononuclear cells were isolated from blood by Ficoll density gradient centrifugation. This sample was sequenced with an Illumina HiSeq 2000. The TCR beta cDNA libraries were made using 5'RACE template switching, a step that added both a universal primer site and unique molecular identifiers. Priming for cDNA synthesis came from the TCR beta constant segment, and two successive PCR amplification steps followed. The published analysis was carried out like this. MIGEC was used to demultiplex reads and group reads by UMI, and MiTCR was used to assemble and quantify clonotypes. To remove erroneous sequences, TCR cDNA sequences were retained only when supported by two or more reads. Downstream repertoire analysis used the tcR package, and clonotypes were matched across fractions by CDR3 nucleotide sequence plus V segment. VDJmatch was used to annotate antigen specificity against VDJdb, with one amino acid substitution in CDR3 allowed. One entry per CDR3 protein sequence results from the TCRdb reprocessing of the reads, with DNA left out. Here the V and J calls rest on TCRdb's processing, not on the authors' analysis. The sample's table lists a count of approximately 550,000 distinct CDR3 sequences. The ten biggest clones cover around 3.3% of the sample.

As encoded in the germline V gene (reference sequence), CDR1 is DFQATT while CDR2 is SNEGSKA. The CDR3 numbers 15 residues from cysteine through phenylalanine. Only the protein is on record. The data derive from a study of T cells expressing NK-cell markers (dated by TCRdb to about 2020). Some background on the complete study: TCR beta-chain repertoires were profiled in sorted CD3+CD56+NKG2C+, CD3+CD56+NKG2C- and CD3+CD56-NKG2C+ T-cell subsets from several donors. Among the eight sequenced donors, seven were HCMV-seropositive and one was HCMV-seronegative. Sequencing of the libraries produced 2 x 150 bp reads on Illumina HiSeq 2000/2500, MiSeq or NextSeq. Randomly selected healthy volunteers, three men and five women, were used as the eight sequenced donors. The study at large found these results: Those dominant clonotypes were again the most abundant among CD3+CD56-NKG2C+ cells in a handful of donors, at about 25-65%. In six donors, the dominant CD3+CD56+NKG2C+ clonotypes were among the top 10 CD8+ clonotypes and accounted for roughly 1.0-8% of CD8+ T cells. Whether the expanded NKG2C-expressing T cell clones were specific for HCMV antigens was left unclear.

The chain employs TRBV20-1 and TRBJ2-3; without DNA, the TCRdb call of TRBD2 cannot be checked. The sample consisted of blood T cells: a sorted CD56 or NKG2C T cell subset, CD4+ or CD8+ T cells, or bulk PBMC T cells (not recorded which). The receptor's source is a man aged 18 to 30 in good health. Donor details come from another sample of the same person, matched by shared clones. The CDR3 protein sequence reads: CSAPTSGISTDTQYF.